Shown below are 29 T cell receptor beta chains from a single sample sequenced in a study of cytomegalovirus exposure and HLA in healthy donors (dated by TCRdb to about 2017). Library preparation was by the immunoSEQ multiplex PCR assay. The multiplex PCR relied on a mix of 60 forward primers for TCR Vbeta segments and 13 reverse primers for TCR Jbeta segments. TCRdb retrieved this table from immuneACCESS and kept in-frame rearrangements only. Not all clones are present; in checked studies, unresolved V genes account for under half, and no reason is known for the remainder. This sample holds 150,000 or so clones; 70% to 80% were observed only once. The top ten hold roughly 7.1% of the sample. Sequenced material: PBMCs. The receptors here all came from a man aged 25 to 40 in good health and CMV-seropositive.

In its sample, this clone was seen once. The chain recombines TRBV9 with TRBJ2-7; D perhaps matches TRBD1 (5 bases). CDR1 SGDLS and CDR2 YYNGEE come from the germline V gene. There are 16 residues in the CDR3. V lost 4 bases, J lost 0 bases, and 17 bases lay in between. CDR3 sequence (DNA): TGTGCCAGCAGCTCGCACCCGACAGCCAGCTCCTACGAGCAGTACTTC. Its protein product is CASSSHPTASSYEQYF. The complete variable domain, with remaining parts taken from reference TRBV9 and TRBJ2-7, reads DSGVTQTPKHLITATGQRVTLRCSPRSGDLSVYWYQQSLDQGLQFLIQYYNGEERAKGNILERFSAQQFPDLHSELNLSSLELGDSALYFCASSSHPTASSYEQYFGPGTRLTVT.

This clone was counted at least ten times. J is TRBJ2-3 and V is TRBV5-3; TRBD2 aligns across 9 bases. TRBV5-3 falls under the ORF class, with uncertain function. This CDR3 comprises 15 residues. V lost 4 bases, J lost 6 bases, and 9 bases stayed unmatched. The CDR3 region has the DNA TGTGCCAGAAGCCGCGGGAGGGCCGGTTCCGATACGCAGTATTTT. Protein: CARSRGRAGSDTQYF.

This chain connects TRBV5-8 to TRBJ1-4, with TRBD1 matching over 7 bases. CDR3 length: 16 amino acids. Germline CDR1 SGHTS, CDR2 YDEGEE. The J segment lost 5 bases and the V segment lost 6 bases, leaving 13 bases of the junction unmatched. This chain's CDR3 is CASTLPRDSLNEKLFF. CDR3 nucleotides: TGTGCCAGCACCCTACCCCGGGACAGCTTAAATGAAAAACTGTTTTTT. The full variable domain, rest sourced from reference TRBV5-8 and TRBJ1-4, is EAGVTQSPTHLIKTRGQQATLRCSPISGHTSVYWYQQALGLGLQFLLWYDEGEERNRGNFPPRFSGRQFPNYSSELNVNALELEDSALYLCASTLPRDSLNEKLFFGSGTQLSVL.

This chain connects TRBV7-2 to TRBJ1-1, with TRBD1 matching over 9 bases. Looked up from germline, CDR1 is SGHTA and CDR2 is FQGNSA. There are 14 residues in the CDR3. V was pared by 6 bases and J by 6 bases, with 8 bases of the junction left unmatched. The CDR3 is CASSSGTGFSEAFF. CDR3 sequence (DNA): TGTGCCAGCAGTTCCGGGACAGGGTTTTCTGAAGCTTTCTTT. Variable domain in full (rest from reference TRBV7-2 and TRBJ1-1): GAGVSQSPSNKVTEKGKDVELRCDPISGHTALYWYRQSLGQGLEFLIYFQGNSAPDKSGLPSDRFSAERTGGSVSTLTIQRTQQEDSAVYLCASSSGTGFSEAFFGQGTRLTVV.

This clone was seen once. This chain joins TRBV6-4 and TRBJ1-1, with D possibly being TRBD1 (6 bases). Germline V gene lookup returns CDR1 MRHNA and CDR2 SNTAGT. The CDR3 runs to 15 residues. With 10 bases removed from V and 8 bases from J, the gap between germline ends came to 26 bases. CDR3 sequence reads: CATKKGDPKRLEAFF. As DNA, the CDR3 is TGTGCCACTAAAAAGGGGGACCCGAAAAGGTTGGAAGCTTTCTTT.

This rearrangement joins TRBV6-5 to TRBJ2-7, with TRBD1 as a possible D gene (6 bases). Looked up from germline, CDR1 is MNHEY and CDR2 is SVGAGI. The CDR3 loop spans 16 amino acids. V shed 3 bases and J shed 4 bases, with 19 bases lying between them. The CDR3 here is CASSYSKDRRRYEQYF. In DNA form, the CDR3 reads TGTGCCAGCAGTTATTCCAAAGACAGGAGAAGGTACGAGCAGTACTTC.

The chain employs TRBV20-1 and TRBJ1-2; maybe TRBD1 (6 bases). CDR1 and CDR2 from the germline V gene are DFQATT and SNEGSKA (reference sequence). V was pared by 5 bases and J by 8 bases, with 12 bases between. The length of the CDR3 is 11 residues. CDR3 sequence reads: CSASNRVGYTF. The DNA of the CDR3 is TGCAGTGCTTCTAACAGGGTCGGCTACACCTTC.

V gene TRBV25-1 combines with J gene TRBJ2-5; 10 bases agree with TRBD1. CDR1 is MGHDK and CDR2 is SYGVNS in the germline V gene. V lost 3 bases, J lost 5 bases, and 3 bases stayed unmatched. The CDR3 has 14 residues. The CDR3 loop reads CASSDPDRGETQYF. CDR3 nucleotides: TGTGCCAGCAGTGATCCGGACAGGGGGGAGACCCAGTACTTC.

This clone was seen only a few times. The J gene is TRBJ1-1, the V gene TRBV27; 8 nucleotides align to TRBD1. The CDR3 has 14 residues. J was trimmed by 1 base and V by 6 bases; bases with no gene match: 4. Per germline, CDR1 MNHEY and CDR2 SMNVEV (reference sequence). The CDR3 DNA reads TGTGCCAGCAGGGACAGGGCGACGAACACTGAAGCTTTCTTT. This encodes CASRDRATNTEAFF.

This rearrangement joins TRBV7-2 to TRBJ2-7; D is possibly TRBD2 (6 bases). CDR1 and CDR2 (germline): SGHTA, FQGNSA. V lost 1 base to trimming and J lost 5 bases, with 12 bases between them. This CDR3 has 14 amino acids. The CDR3 nucleotides are TGTGCCAGCAGCTTAGTAGCGGAGAGGAACGAGCAGTACTTC. Translated: CASSLVAERNEQYF.

The chain links TRBV29-1 to TRBJ2-6; a possible D gene is TRBD1 (5 bases). The CDR3 is made up of 16 amino acids. Germline-derived CDR1 and CDR2 are SQVTM and ANQGSEA. The V end lost 1 base, the J end lost 0 bases, and 10 bases lay between the germline ends. The CDR3 nucleotides are TGCAGCGTTGAAGTCGCCAGGGTCTCTGGGGCCAACGTCCTGACTTTC. Amino acids: CSVEVARVSGANVLTF. The full variable domain, its missing parts supplied by reference TRBV29-1 and TRBJ2-6, is SAVISQKPSRDICQRGTSLTIQCQVDSQVTMMFWYRQQPGQSLTLIATANQGSEATYESGFVIDKFPISRPNLTFSTLTVSNMSPEDSSIYLCSVEVARVSGANVLTFGAGSRLTVL.

The chain recombines TRBV25-1 with TRBJ2-6; D unclear. The CDR3 length is 17 residues. Trimming stripped 0 bases from V and 0 bases from J, with 9 bases between. Germline CDR1 reads MGHDK; CDR2 reads SYGVNS. CDR3 residues: CASSEYSSISGANVLTF. The DNA of the CDR3 is TGTGCCAGCAGTGAATATAGCAGTATCTCTGGGGCCAACGTCCTGACTTTC.

This chain uses TRBV27 with TRBJ1-4; D perhaps matches TRBD1 (5 bases). Germline V gives CDR1 MNHEY, CDR2 SMNVEV (reference sequence). This CDR3 contains 12 residues. Between the trimmed V and J ends, which lost 6 bases and 8 bases, there was a span of 10 bases. This chain's CDR3 is CASRERDEKLFF. CDR3 nucleotide sequence: TGTGCCAGCAGGGAGCGGGACGAAAAACTGTTTTTT. The whole variable domain, filled in from reference TRBV27 and TRBJ1-4, reads EAQVTQNPRYLITVTGKKLTVTCSQNMNHEYMSWYRQDPGLGLRQIYYSMNVEVTDKGDVPEGYKVSRKEKRNFPLILESPSPNQTSLYFCASRERDEKLFFGSGTQLSVL.

This chain joins TRBV2 and TRBJ2-6; D is unclear. The CDR3 consists of 16 residues. The V end was cut by 2 bases, the J end by 2 bases, with 10 bases between. Germline V CDR1 and CDR2: SNHLY, FYNNEI. CDR3 residues: CASSENRVTGANVLTF. In nucleotides, the CDR3 is TGTGCCAGCAGTGAAAACCGGGTTACTGGGGCCAACGTCCTGACTTTC.

The chain couples TRBV5-5 to TRBJ2-3; the match to TRBD2 covers 7 bases. V lost 0 bases, J lost 0 bases, and 1 base stayed unmatched. The CDR3 runs to 15 residues. The germline CDR1 and CDR2 sequences are SGHKS and YYEKEE (reference sequence). The CDR3 DNA reads as TGTGCCAGCAGCTTGGTCGGGGGGAGCACAGATACGCAGTATTTT. It translates to CASSLVGGSTDTQYF.

The chain links TRBV21-1 to TRBJ1-2. TRBV21-1 represents a pseudogene. The CDR3 is 16 amino acids. The DNA of the CDR3 is TGTGCCAGCAGACGGGGGGATGGACTGTTAAACTATGGCTACACCTTC. The encoded protein is CASRRGDGLLNYGYTF.

Written as DNA, the CDR3 is TGTGCCAGCAGCTTAGTTTTCGGGACAGGGTCAGCAGATACGCAGTATTTT. Translated: CASSLVFGTGSADTQYF. The V and J genes are TRBV11-2 and TRBJ2-3, with TRBD1 identical over 9 bases. This CDR3 comprises 17 residues. CDR1 is SGHAT and CDR2 is FQNNGV in the germline V gene. Trimming at V came to 1 base and at J to 4 bases, leaving 9 bases not matched to a gene.

Note on this clone: At one end, the junction sequence differs from germline, possibly due to a read error. The chain is built from TRBV6-1 and TRBJ2-7; TRBD1 matches 9 bases. The length of the CDR3 is 17 residues. Germline CDR1 MNHNS, CDR2 SASEGT. In nucleotides, the CDR3 is TGTGCCAGCAATGAAGGGGGACAGGGCCCGCGGTTCTACGAGCAGTACTTC. Protein sequence: CASNEGGQGPRFYEQYF.

This chain uses TRBV6-5 with TRBJ1-5; TRBD1 might be the D (5 bases). The CDR3 runs 16 residues. Germline V gene lookup returns CDR1 MNHEY and CDR2 SVGAGI. Trimming cost V 2 bases and J 3 bases, with 14 bases left between them. The CDR3 region has the DNA TGTGCCAGCAGTTACCACTCGAGACAGTACAATCAGCCCCAGCATTTT. Residues: CASSYHSRQYNQPQHF.

DNA of the CDR3: TGCGCCAGCAGCTTGGATGGACAGGGCTACGAGCAGTACTTC. Translation: CASSLDGQGYEQYF. The chain is built from TRBV5-1 and TRBJ2-7; 8 bases fit TRBD1. V lost 0 bases, J lost 3 bases, and 2 bases stayed unmatched. Germline assignment: CDR1 SGHRS and CDR2 YFSETQ. This CDR3 comprises 14 residues.

The chain is built from TRBV18 and TRBJ1-6; tentatively, D is TRBD1 (6 bases). Germline V CDR1 and CDR2: KGHSH, LQKENI. Between the trimmed V and J ends, which lost 3 bases and 0 bases, there was a span of 15 bases. The CDR3 covers 18 residues. The CDR3 is CASSPSGTPFSYNSPLHF. Written as DNA, the CDR3 is TGTGCCAGCTCACCCTCCGGGACACCTTTCTCCTATAATTCACCCCTCCACTTT.

The V call is TRBV7-9, the J call TRBJ2-2; a possible D gene is TRBD2 (6 bases). CDR3 length equals 11 residues. From germline, CDR1 is SEHNR and CDR2 FQNEAQ (reference sequence). The V gene lost 11 bases and the J gene lost 4 bases, with 8 bases spanning the gap. CDR3 DNA: TGTGCCTTGGGGGGCACCGGGGAGCTGTTTTTT. This translates into CALGGTGELFF. Together with reference TRBV7-9 and TRBJ2-2, the CDR3 gives the full variable domain: DTGVSQNPRHKITKRGQNVTFRCDPISEHNRLYWYRQTLGQGPEFLTYFQNEAQLEKSRLLSDRFSAERPKGSFSTLEIQRTEQGDSAMYLCALGGTGELFFGEGSRLTVL.

The chain is built from TRBV28 and TRBJ1-1; D gene unclear. This CDR3 contains 12 residues. Germline CDR1 is MDHEN and CDR2 is SYDVKM. The V end was cut by 5 bases, the J end by 4 bases, with 8 bases between. DNA for the CDR3: TGTGCCAGCAGTGCCGGGGTCACTGAAGCTTTCTTT. Protein product: CASSAGVTEAFF.

The sample holds a few counts of this clone. This chain joins TRBV19 and TRBJ2-5; 8 bases agree with TRBD1. The CDR3 runs 15 residues. CDR1 is LNHDA, CDR2 SQIVND, per germline (reference sequence). V shed 6 bases and J 5 bases; nucleotides not matched to a gene: 11. The CDR3 loop is CASSHGQGRWETQYF. In DNA, the CDR3 is TGTGCCAGTAGCCACGGACAGGGAAGGTGGGAGACCCAGTACTTC.

The V gene is TRBV9, the J gene TRBJ2-5; weak D call: TRBD2 (5 bases). Germline V gene lookup returns CDR1 SGDLS and CDR2 YYNGEE. V lost 2 bases and J 0 bases, leaving 14 bases between the germline ends. The CDR3 loop spans 16 amino acids. CDR3: CASSVGPSKYQETQYF. The CDR3 DNA sequence: TGTGCCAGCAGCGTCGGACCTAGCAAGTACCAAGAGACCCAGTACTTC.

The V call is TRBV2, the J call TRBJ1-5, with D maybe TRBD1 (6 bases). This CDR3 has 21 residues. V was clipped by 2 bases and J by 2 bases, with 28 bases between them. Germline CDR1 reads SNHLY; CDR2 reads FYNNEI. The CDR3 DNA reads as TGTGCCAGCAGTGAAAGGCGTACAGGGCTAATGTCCCTTCGCGGCAATCAGCCCCAGCATTTT. It yields the protein CASSERRTGLMSLRGNQPQHF.

The rearrangement links TRBV6-5 to TRBJ2-2; weak D call: TRBD1 (5 bases). V lost 1 base and J 6 bases, leaving 12 bases between the germline ends. The length of the CDR3 is 15 residues. Germline V gene sequence: CDR1 MNHEY, CDR2 SVGAGI. The CDR3 protein is CASSYFQGTSGELFF. The CDR3 region has the DNA TGTGCCAGCAGTTACTTCCAGGGTACATCCGGGGAGCTGTTTTTT.

V gene TRBV5-6 combines with J gene TRBJ1-1, with D maybe TRBD1 (5 bases). The CDR3 covers 16 residues. Trimming shortened V by 2 bases and J by 7 bases, and 21 bases separated the two germline ends. Germline V gene data show CDR1 as SGHDT and CDR2 as YYEEEE. CDR3 nucleotide sequence: TGTGCCAGCAGCTTAAACAGGAAATTGACCCCCTATGAAGCTTTCTTT. Protein product: CASSLNRKLTPYEAFF.

The rearrangement links TRBV27 to TRBJ2-7, with TRBD1 matching 7 bases. CDR3 size: 18 residues. CDR1 and CDR2 from the germline V gene are MNHEY and SMNVEV (reference sequence). V was pared by 5 bases and J by 1 base, with 17 bases of the junction left unmatched. The CDR3 nucleotides read TGTGCCAGCAGTACCCCCGGGACAGCCTCGAGGGGGTCCTACGAGCAGTACTTC. Amino acid sequence: CASSTPGTASRGSYEQYF.